This TCR beta chain was recorded in a study of T cells in Graves' hyperthyroidism and ophthalmopathy. Study overall: Peripheral blood draws took place at initial diagnosis, ahead of any treatment.

Using RNA transcripts as the source, TCR beta CDR3 regions were amplified. RT-PCR in the first round (using the HTBI primer set) targeted the TCR CDR3. TCRdb recomputed calls from the multiplex PCR reads with MiXCR, one row per CDR3 protein. The data show more than 450,000 distinct CDR3 sequences, around 20% seen once. General study findings and limits: Within blood appeared most thyroid clonotypes that had expanded above 0.001.

The V end lost 2 bases, the J end lost 6 bases, and 11 bases lay between the germline ends. The CDR3 is 14 residues long. Germline CDR1 SGHRS, CDR2 YFSETQ. The study included ophthalmopathy patients with Clinical Activity Score at least 3, NOSPECS grade at least 4 and duration under 3 months. Reasons for excluding patients were uncontrolled infection, other autoimmune disease, pregnancy or lactation. With regard to this clonotype: Antigen unknown.

V usage is TRBV5-1 and J usage is TRBJ2-2; the D is unclear. The sequenced material came from blood. The receptor comes from a man aged 40-49 years with Graves' ophthalmopathy. As DNA, the CDR3 is TGCGCCAGCAGCTTTGTTGTCGGGCCCGGGGAGCTGTTTTTT. Translated, it gives CASSFVVGPGELFF. Full variable domain (rest looked up from reference TRBV5-1 and TRBJ2-2): KAGVTQTPRYLIKTRGQQVTLSCSPISGHRSVSWYQQTPGQGLQFLFEYFSETQRNKGNFPGRFSGRQFSNSRSEMNVSTLELGDSALYLCASSFVVGPGELFFGEGSRLTVL.